The rows below give T cell receptor beta chains drawn from one sample of a study of T-cell reconstitution after alpha-beta-depleted transplantation in children. TCRdb re-analysed the PCR reads in MiXCR, keeping a single row per CDR3 protein. Of over 550,000 distinct CDR3 sequences in the sample, over 9.5% were seen once. Sequenced here: PBMCs from the stem cell graft donor, sampled from the stem cell graft. All receptors derive from a human donor who donated a stem cell graft to a child with acute myeloid leukemia. The CDR3 runs from the conserved cysteine through the conserved F or W. The D gene is left open where the match is weak. Clone size is not always given. Where it is, it says once, few, many or a class for expanded clones.

>-|TRBJ2-3|-|TRBV9
TGTGCCAGCACCCGTGGGGATACGCAGTATTTT
CASTRGDTQYF
>TRBD1|TRBJ2-5|-|TRBV20-1
TGCAGTGCGCGGGGACAGGGGGCCATCGGTCGAGGAGGAGAGACCCAGTACTTC
CSARGQGAIGRGGETQYF
>TRBD1|TRBJ2-7|few|TRBV6-1
TGTGCCAGCAGGAGGGGGCTGTACGAGCAGTACTTC
CASRRGLYEQYF
>-|TRBJ1-1|few|TRBV24-1
TGTGCCACCAGTGATTCCAGGGAGGGGAGGACTGAAGCTTTCTTT
CATSDSREGRTEAFF
>TRBD1|TRBJ1-5|-|TRBV10-3
TGTGCCATCAGTGAGGGACAGGGTGTCGAACAGCCCCAGCATTTT
CAISEGQGVEQPQHF
>-|TRBJ2-7|-|TRBV18
TGTGCCAGCTCACCAGGCCTAGACTACGAGCAGTACTTC
CASSPGLDYEQYF
>TRBD2|TRBJ2-1|-|TRBV10-3
TGTGCCATCAGCCCATTAGCGGGAGGCCCTAACGATGAGCAGTTCTTC
CAISPLAGGPNDEQFF
>TRBD1|TRBJ1-5|few|TRBV6-5
TGTGCCAGCGGTTACAGGGGCAGCAATCAGCCCCAGCATTTT
CASGYRGSNQPQHF
>TRBD2|TRBJ2-3|-|TRBV5-1
TGCGCCAGCAGCTTAGCGGGAGAAAATACGCAGTATTTT
CASSLAGENTQYF
>TRBD1|TRBJ2-3|many|TRBV4-3
TGCGCCAGCAGCCAAGATCCGGGACAGGGGGCTGCAGATACGCAGTATTTT
CASSQDPGQGAADTQYF
>-|TRBJ2-1|many|TRBV4-2
TGTGCCAGCAGCCAAGACACGGAGTATGGGGAGCAGTTCTTC
CASSQDTEYGEQFF
>TRBD2|TRBJ2-7|-|TRBV10-3
TGTGCCATCAGTGAGAATGGGGCGGGAGCCGGAGAGCAGTACTTC
CAISENGAGAGEQYF
>-|TRBJ2-7|-|TRBV7-8
TGTGCCAGCAGCTTTGAGGCAGGGGCGTCCTACGAGCAGTACTTC
CASSFEAGASYEQYF
>-|TRBJ2-5|many|TRBV5-1
TGCGCCAGCAGCTTGGGACAGGACCAAGAGACCCAGTACTTC
CASSLGQDQETQYF
>TRBD2|TRBJ2-7|-|TRBV15
TGTGCCACCAGCAGAGACTCTAGCGGGAGGGTCCACGAGCAGTACTTC
CATSRDSSGRVHEQYF
>TRBD2|TRBJ2-3|many|TRBV12-3/TRBV12-4
TGTGCCAGCAGTTTTCTAGCGGGAGGCCGGGATACGCAGTATTTT
CASSFLAGGRDTQYF
>TRBD2|TRBJ2-1|many|TRBV4-3
TGCGCCAGCAGCCCGAAGGAGGGACTAGCGGAGGAGGGACCCTACAATGAGCAGTTCTTC
CASSPKEGLAEEGPYNEQFF
>TRBD2|TRBJ2-1|many|TRBV28
TGTGCCGGGGTAAGCGGGAGGGCCTTTAGCTCCTACAATGAGCAGTTCTTC
CAGVSGRAFSSYNEQFF
>-|TRBJ2-1|many|TRBV7-3
TGTGCCAGCAGCTTTGGTAGCGGAGGGGGCAATGAGCAGTTCTTC
CASSFGSGGGNEQFF
>-|TRBJ2-7|many|TRBV13
TGTGCCAGCAGCCGCCGGCGGGACCTAAGCTCCTACGAGCAGTACTTC
CASSRRRDLSSYEQYF
>TRBD2|TRBJ2-5|-|TRBV9
TGTGCCAGCAGCCCTCGGACTAGCGGGACTCAGGAGACCCAGTACTTC
CASSPRTSGTQETQYF
>-|TRBJ1-1|-|TRBV21-1
TGTGCCAGCAGCATCGATGAGCAGGAGGTAGAAGCTTTCTTT
CASSIDEQEVEAFF
>-|TRBJ2-1|few|TRBV9
TGTGCCAGCAGCGTAGACGCGCAACCCACCTACAATGAGCAGTTCTTC
CASSVDAQPTYNEQFF
>TRBD1|TRBJ1-5|-|TRBV12-3/TRBV12-4
TGTGCCAGCAGTCAAACCCGGACAGGGGGCTTTAGCAATCAGCCCCAGCATTTT
CASSQTRTGGFSNQPQHF
>TRBD1|TRBJ2-7|-|TRBV29-1
TGCAGCGTTGAAGATCGGAACAGGGGCTACGAGCAGTACTTC
CSVEDRNRGYEQYF
>-|TRBJ2-7|-|TRBV20-1
TGCAGTGTAGGGACAAGGTCCTACGAGCAGTACTTC
CSVGTRSYEQYF
>TRBD1|TRBJ1-2|-|TRBV29-1
TGCAGCGTTGTTTCCGGGACAGGGTATGGCTACACCTTC
CSVVSGTGYGYTF
>-|TRBJ2-2|-|TRBV7-9
TGTGCCAGCAGCTCGGACGCGCAGGGGGAGCTGTTTTTT
CASSSDAQGELFF
>-|TRBJ1-1|-|TRBV2
TGTGCCAGCAGTGAAGATCGACGAGGAGGAGCTTTCTTT
CASSEDRRGGAFF
>TRBD2|TRBJ2-3|few|TRBV20-1
TGCAGTGCGAGAAGGGGAGGGGAGCGGGGCACAGATACGCAGTATTTT
CSARRGGERGTDTQYF
>-|TRBJ1-2|few|TRBV7-9
TGTGCCAGCACATTATCCCTAGGGGCCGCGGAGGGCTACACCTTC
CASTLSLGAAEGYTF
>-|TRBJ2-2|many|TRBV20-1
TGCAGTGCTAGGGGTTCCCCGGTCCCCGGGGAGCTGTTTTTT
CSARGSPVPGELFF
>-|TRBJ2-5|-|TRBV7-2
TGTGCCAGCAGCTTAGCTCCGGAGCGTTGGGAGACCCAGTACTTC
CASSLAPERWETQYF
>-|TRBJ2-2|-|TRBV19
TGTGCCAGTAGTATAAGTCCAGTCGGGGAGCTGTTTTTT
CASSISPVGELFF
>-|TRBJ2-5|few|TRBV5-6
TGTGCCAGCAGCGACCCGGGATCGGAGACCCAGTACTTC
CASSDPGSETQYF
>-|TRBJ2-3|-|TRBV7-2
TGTGCCAGCAGCTTAAGTTCGGGTCCCGGTACAGATACGCAGTATTTT
CASSLSSGPGTDTQYF
>-|TRBJ2-7|-|TRBV29-1
TGCAGCGTTGGACCCGGGTCCCTTGGCCACGAGCAGTACTTC
CSVGPGSLGHEQYF
>TRBD1|TRBJ2-7|-|TRBV7-2
TGTGCCAGCACCCAACGCGCGGGACAGGGGTCCTACGAGCAGTACTTC
CASTQRAGQGSYEQYF
>TRBD2|TRBJ2-7|many|TRBV12-3/TRBV12-4
TGTGCCAGCAGTCCGGGACTAGCGGGAAGGGTGCAGTACTTC
CASSPGLAGRVQYF
>-|TRBJ1-5|-|TRBV18
TGTGCCAGCTCACCTACCGGGACACCAGATCAGCCCCAGCATTTT
CASSPTGTPDQPQHF
>-|TRBJ2-1|few|TRBV7-9
TGTGCCAGCAGCCGCGGAGAGGGGAGTGGGGGTGAGCAGTTCTTC
CASSRGEGSGGEQFF
>-|TRBJ1-1|few|TRBV24-1
TGTGCCACCAGAAGACCTTCGGGTGAAGCTTTCTTT
CATRRPSGEAFF
>TRBD1|TRBJ2-1|few|TRBV30
TGTGCCTGGAGTGACGGGACAGGTCTTTTGATGAAGCAGTTCTTC
CAWSDGTGLLMKQFF
>TRBD2|TRBJ2-5|few|TRBV5-6
TGTGCCAGCAGCATAAGCGGGGGAGAGACCCAGTACTTC
CASSISGGETQYF
>-|TRBJ2-7|-|TRBV12-3/TRBV12-4
TGTGCCAGCAGTTTAAACCAACACGGAGAGCAGTACTTC
CASSLNQHGEQYF
>TRBD1|TRBJ2-1|-|TRBV5-1
TGCGCCAGCAGCTCCCAGGGGGTTCTCTATGAGCAGTTCTTC
CASSSQGVLYEQFF
>TRBD1|TRBJ2-1|many|TRBV7-8
TGTGCCAGCAGCTTAGCGAGACAGGGATATGAGCAGTTCTTC
CASSLARQGYEQFF
>-|TRBJ2-2|few|TRBV6-2/TRBV6-3
TGTGCCAGCAGTCTGGACTCAGACCGGCCAACGTACACCGGGGAGCTGTTTTTT
CASSLDSDRPTYTGELFF
>-|TRBJ1-1|-|TRBV2
TGTGCCAGCAGCTACGGGATGGTTCTCCTGAACACTGAAGCTTTCTTT
CASSYGMVLLNTEAFF